This T cell receptor (beta chain) originates from a study of blood T cell repertoires in COVID-19. The CDR3 runs 15 residues. Germline-derived CDR1 and CDR2 are SNHLY and FYNNEI. V was shortened by 11 bases and J by 0 bases, with 17 bases between the two germline ends. TCRdb's copy holds only in-frame clones and misses some; the assay was immunoSEQ multiplex PCR. Of just over 300,000 clones in the sample, 87% were seen once. The rearrangement joins TRBV2 to TRBJ2-4; D gene unclear. The sample taken for sequencing was PBMCs or T cells enriched from blood (not recorded which). The source of this sequence is a woman in her late teens or twenties who had recovered from COVID-19. The DNA for the CDR3 is TGTGCCGCCCAAGGAGATAAGTTAGCCAAAAACATTCAGTACTTC. Its protein product is CAAQGDKLAKNIQYF.